This T cell receptor (beta chain) was captured in a study of T cell responses to AZD1222 COVID-19 vaccine. The V end lost 5 bases, the J end lost 0 bases, and 8 bases lay between the germline ends. The CDR3 totals 13 residues. Germline lookup yields CDR1 SGHAT and CDR2 FQNNGV. Libraries were prepared by immunoSEQ multiplex PCR; TCRdb keeps only in-frame clonotypes and omits some of them. The sample has around 120,000 clones, around 93% seen once; the top ten hold about 5%. V is TRBV11-2 and J is TRBJ2-7; D gene unclear. The material sequenced was peripheral blood, taken 28 days after the second AZD1222 dose. The TCR was taken from an adult who received the AZD1222 COVID-19 vaccine. CDR3 in amino acids: CASSREDSYEQYF. CDR3 coding DNA: TGTGCCAGCAGCCGAGAAGACTCCTACGAGCAGTACTTC.